The 31 T cell receptor beta chains below all came from one sample that was sequenced in a study of shared clonotypes between healthy human individuals. Some clones are missing from TCRdb's copy, which holds only in-frame ones; the method was immunoSEQ multiplex PCR. The sample has roughly 2.5 million clones, around nine tenths seen once. Material for sequencing was naive CD4+ T cells sorted from blood. Subset noted: CD45RA+ positively selected. These receptor sequences come from a man between 18 and 29 years old in good health.

This clone was seen a single time. Other DNA sequences in the sample encode the same CDR3. The V call is TRBV6-5, the J call TRBJ1-3, with D hard to call. The germline CDR1 and CDR2 sequences are MNHEY and SVGAGI. The V and J ends lost 2 bases and 8 bases respectively, with 4 bases between them. This CDR3 contains 11 residues. The CDR3 nucleotides are TGTGCCAGCAGTTACGGAGACACCATATATTTT. Amino acid sequence: CASSYGDTIYF.

This chain uses TRBV2 with TRBJ2-7, with D uncertain. The V and J ends lost 8 bases and 1 base respectively, with 12 bases between them. The CDR3 loop spans 13 amino acids. Germline V gene lookup returns CDR1 SNHLY and CDR2 FYNNEI. CDR3 amino acids: CASGEEVSYEQYF. CDR3 coding DNA: TGTGCCAGCGGAGAAGAAGTATCCTACGAGCAGTACTTC.

The V gene is TRBV7-2, the J gene TRBJ2-3; 7 bases map to TRBD2. With 6 bases clipped from V and 1 base from J, the junction kept 4 bases outside the gene matches. The germline CDR1 and CDR2 sequences are SGHTA and FQGNSA. This CDR3 region has 14 residues. The CDR3 sequence is CASSYGLGTDTQYF. The DNA of the CDR3 is TGTGCCAGCAGTTATGGACTAGGCACAGATACGCAGTATTTT.

V is TRBV7-9 and J is TRBJ1-5; D is unclear. Per germline, CDR1 SEHNR and CDR2 FQNEAQ (reference sequence). The V and J ends lost 7 bases and 5 bases respectively, with 12 bases between them. CDR3 size: 13 residues. CDR3 in amino acids: CASNRDWDQPQHF. For the CDR3, the DNA is TGTGCCAGCAACCGGGATTGGGATCAGCCCCAGCATTTT.

The rearrangement uses TRBV5-6 and TRBJ1-5; D call uncertain. This CDR3 is 13 amino acids long. Between the trimmed V and J ends, which lost 0 bases and 4 bases, there was a span of 5 bases. The V gene's germline CDR1 is SGHDT and CDR2 YYEEEE. CDR3 sequence: CASSLGENQPQHF. As DNA, the CDR3 is TGTGCCAGCAGCTTGGGCGAGAATCAGCCCCAGCATTTT.

V and J are TRBV11-2 and TRBJ2-3; TRBD2 agrees at 8 bases. Trimming at V came to 5 bases and at J to 4 bases, leaving 8 bases not matched to a gene. This CDR3 is built from 15 residues. Germline CDR1 SGHAT, CDR2 FQNNGV. Here the CDR3 DNA reads TGTGCCAGCAGCCCCCGGGGGGGGCTCCCAGATACGCAGTATTTT. As protein: CASSPRGGLPDTQYF.

The rearrangement links TRBV9 to TRBJ2-1; the match to TRBD1 covers 7 bases. The CDR3 is 14 amino acids. Germline V lookup: CDR1 SGDLS, CDR2 YYNGEE. Trimming cost V 0 bases and J 11 bases; bases outside gene matches: 8. CDR3 in DNA: TGTGCCAGCAGCGTAGGGACAGGCAGCCCCCAGCAGTTCTTC. Translation: CASSVGTGSPQQFF.

In its sample, this clone was seen once. Other DNA sequences in this specimen translate into the identical CDR3. CDR3 residues: CASSLGGGGQPQHF. The CDR3 DNA follows: TGTGCCAGCAGCTTAGGAGGGGGCGGGCAGCCCCAGCATTTT. The J gene is TRBJ1-5, the V gene TRBV7-8, with 7 bases fitting TRBD1. The CDR3 has 14 amino acids. Trimming cost V 1 base and J 7 bases; bases outside gene matches: 4. Germline CDR1 reads SGHVS; CDR2 reads FQNEAQ.

The genes are TRBV11-2 and TRBJ2-3; perhaps TRBD2 as D (5 bases). The germline V gene has CDR1 SGHAT and CDR2 FQNNGV. This CDR3 is built from 16 residues. V lost 1 base and J 2 bases, leaving 13 bases between the germline ends. The CDR3 loop is CASSLVAGTNTDTQYF. The DNA of the CDR3 is TGTGCCAGCAGCTTAGTGGCGGGTACGAACACAGATACGCAGTATTTT.

V gene TRBV28 combines with J gene TRBJ2-7; tentative D call: TRBD1 (6 bases). Trimming pared 7 bases from V and 0 bases from J, leaving 16 bases between. There are 15 residues in the CDR3. The germline V gene encodes CDR1 MDHEN and CDR2 SYDVKM. The CDR3 is CASNRQTGSSYEQYF. CDR3 in DNA: TGTGCCAGCAACCGCCAGACAGGCAGCTCCTACGAGCAGTACTTC.

V and J are TRBV6-5 and TRBJ1-4; possibly TRBD1 for D (5 bases). Germline loops: CDR1 MNHEY, CDR2 SVGAGI. The CDR3 extends over 15 amino acids. Trimming shortened V by 6 bases and J by 8 bases, and 19 bases separated the two germline ends. CDR3 DNA sequence: TGTGCCAGCAGCCCGCGGGGGAACGGGGCCGAAAAACTGTTTTTT. Protein product: CASSPRGNGAEKLFF.

CDR3 in amino acids: CASSRRDDLAGGGEKLFF. CDR3 nucleotide sequence: TGCGCCAGCAGCCGCCGCGACGACCTGGCGGGGGGCGGTGAAAAACTGTTTTTT. The V and J genes are TRBV4-1 and TRBJ1-4, with D possibly TRBD1 on 6 matching bases. There are 18 residues in the CDR3. With 4 bases removed from V and 7 bases from J, the gap between germline ends came to 25 bases. Germline CDR1 reads MGHRA; CDR2 reads YSYEKL.

The chain couples TRBV10-1 to TRBJ2-7, with a tentative D call TRBD1 (6 bases). With 2 bases removed from V and 9 bases from J, the gap between germline ends came to 14 bases. Germline assignment: CDR1 WNHNN and CDR2 SYGVQD (reference sequence). The CDR3 is 13 residues long. The CDR3 nucleotides are TGCGCCAGCAGTGAGGGGTCAGGGGACCGGCAGTACTTC. Its translation is CASSEGSGDRQYF.

The chain carries TRBV2 and TRBJ1-2; the match to TRBD1 covers 12 bases. CDR1 is SNHLY, CDR2 FYNNEI, per germline. The J segment lost 8 bases and the V segment lost 6 bases, leaving 16 bases of the junction unmatched. The CDR3 consists of 17 residues. CDR3 bases: TGTGCCAGCAGCATCCTTCCCGGGACAGGGGGCGCTTGGGGCTACACCTTC. As protein: CASSILPGTGGAWGYTF.

This clone appeared once. The chain is built from TRBV2 and TRBJ2-7; D possibly matches TRBD1 or TRBD2 (6 bases each). The CDR3 spans 20 residues. Germline V lookup: CDR1 SNHLY, CDR2 FYNNEI. V was shortened by 2 bases and J by 1 base, with 27 bases between the two germline ends. The CDR3 bases are TGTGCCAGCAGTGAACGACCGATCTTCGGGGGCCGTCTCAATTCCTACGAGCAGTACTTC. Encoded protein: CASSERPIFGGRLNSYEQYF.

The chain recombines TRBV11-2 with TRBJ2-7; possible D gene TRBD2, 7 bases. Germline V gene data show CDR1 as SGHAT and CDR2 as FQNNGV. Trimming left V 5 bases short and J 0 bases short, with 20 bases between. This CDR3 has 17 amino acids. Written as DNA, the CDR3 is TGTGCCAGCAGCCGCCTAGGGGGGAGCGGGGACTCCTACGAGCAGTACTTC. It translates to CASSRLGGSGDSYEQYF.

A single count supports this clone. The J gene is TRBJ2-3, the V gene TRBV6-5; D possibly corresponds to TRBD2 (6 bases). This CDR3 spans 15 amino acids. With 2 bases removed from V and 4 bases from J, the gap between germline ends came to 13 bases. The V gene's germline CDR1 is MNHEY and CDR2 SVGAGI. The CDR3 DNA reads as TGTGCCAGCAGTTACGGCGGGACCGCTGCAGATACGCAGTATTTT. Encoded protein: CASSYGGTAADTQYF.

The chain carries TRBV29-1 and TRBJ2-3; 11 nucleotides line up with TRBD2. In germline, CDR1 is SQVTM, CDR2 ANQGSEA. The ends lost 5 bases at V and 5 bases at J; junction bases unmatched: 6. The CDR3 loop spans 14 amino acids. The CDR3 coding sequence is TGCAGCGTTAATCCTAGCGGGAGGATAGATACGCAGTATTTT. Amino acids: CSVNPSGRIDTQYF.

To note about this clone: Different DNA sequences within this sample yield the same CDR3. The J gene is TRBJ1-1, the V gene TRBV18; tentatively, D is TRBD1 (5 bases). CDR3 size: 15 residues. Germline V gene lookup returns CDR1 KGHSH and CDR2 LQKENI. The V end lost 1 base, the J end lost 1 base, and 10 bases lay between the germline ends. The CDR3 reads CASSPRGGGNTEAFF. For the CDR3, the DNA is TGTGCCAGCTCACCACGAGGTGGGGGGAACACTGAAGCTTTCTTT.

V usage is TRBV4-1 and J usage is TRBJ2-1, with 9 bases that match TRBD2. Trimming removed 7 bases from V and 0 bases from J; junction bases left unmatched: 4. Germline CDR1 reads MGHRA; CDR2 reads YSYEKL. This CDR3 has 15 residues. CDR3: CASTFSGSSYNEQFF. The CDR3 coding sequence is TGCGCCAGCACTTTTAGCGGGAGCTCCTACAATGAGCAGTTCTTC.

As concerns this clone: Other DNA sequences within the sample encode an identical CDR3. This chain joins TRBV5-4 and TRBJ2-5; 9 bases fit TRBD2. Per the germline V gene, CDR1 is SGHNT and CDR2 is YYREEE (reference sequence). This CDR3 region has 15 residues. J lost 2 bases, V lost 0 bases, and 2 bases had no gene match. CDR3 loop: CASSLGTSGQETQYF. CDR3 sequence (DNA): TGTGCCAGCAGCTTGGGCACTAGCGGGCAAGAGACCCAGTACTTC. The variable domain in full, completed from reference TRBV5-4 and TRBJ2-5, reads ETGVTQSPTHLIKTRGQQVTLRCSSQSGHNTVSWYQQALGQGPQFIFQYYREEENGRGNFPPRFSGLQFPNYSSELNVNALELDDSALYLCASSLGTSGQETQYFGPGTRLLVL.

The chain has TRBV10-3 and TRBJ2-1; TRBD2 might be the D (5 bases). Germline CDR1 is ENHRY and CDR2 is SYGVKD. Trimming pared 10 bases from V and 7 bases from J, leaving 20 bases between. The CDR3 totals 14 residues. The CDR3 loop is CASTTGLLENEQFF. DNA of the CDR3: TGTGCCAGCACGACCGGACTCCTAGAGAATGAGCAGTTCTTC.

The chain has TRBV11-3 and TRBJ2-4, with a weak D call TRBD2 (5 bases). Germline values: CDR1 SGHNT, CDR2 YENEEA. V lost 1 base and J 2 bases, leaving 6 bases between the germline ends. This CDR3 contains 14 residues. The CDR3: CASSLGGSKNIQYF. CDR3 DNA sequence: TGTGCCAGCAGCTTAGGAGGGTCCAAAAACATTCAGTACTTC.

This chain uses TRBV14 with TRBJ1-1; no clear D. This CDR3 comprises 12 residues. The V end lost 0 bases, the J end lost 10 bases, and 9 bases lay between the germline ends. The germline V gene encodes CDR1 SGHDN and CDR2 FVKESK. CDR3: CASSQDRVIAFF. Written as DNA, the CDR3 is TGTGCCAGCAGCCAAGATAGGGTCATAGCTTTCTTT.

The gene calls are TRBV7-3 and TRBJ1-1; TRBD1 aligns across 9 bases. The germline CDR1 and CDR2 sequences are SGHTA and FQGTGA. V dropped 2 bases and J dropped 4; count of bases not matched to a gene: 5. This CDR3 spans 15 amino acids. CDR3 sequence (DNA): TGTGCCAGCAGCTTAGACATGACAGGGGGCACTGAAGCTTTCTTT. This sequence encodes CASSLDMTGGTEAFF. The variable domain in full, completed from reference TRBV7-3 and TRBJ1-1, reads GAGVSQTPSNKVTEKGKYVELRCDPISGHTALYWYRQSLGQGPEFLIYFQGTGAADDSGLPNDRFFAVRPEGSVSTLKIQRTERGDSAVYLCASSLDMTGGTEAFFGQGTRLTVV.

The chain is built from TRBV19 and TRBJ2-7; 8 nucleotides match TRBD1. The CDR3 has 14 residues. V shed 4 bases and J 7 bases; nucleotides not matched to a gene: 9. Per the germline V gene, CDR1 is LNHDA and CDR2 is SQIVND (reference sequence). The chain's CDR3 is CASSSAGGPVEQYF. The DNA for the CDR3 is TGTGCCAGTAGTAGTGCAGGGGGCCCTGTAGAGCAGTACTTC.

J is TRBJ2-1 and V is TRBV5-1; no definite D call. V was trimmed by 6 bases and J by 3 bases, leaving 16 bases between them. The CDR3 totals 15 residues. Germline V gives CDR1 SGHRS, CDR2 YFSETQ. This chain's CDR3 is CASTVAAPNYNEQFF. CDR3 DNA: TGCGCCAGCACGGTGGCGGCCCCGAACTACAATGAGCAGTTCTTC.

This rearrangement joins TRBV15 to TRBJ2-3, with D tentatively TRBD1 (5 bases). Germline V lookup: CDR1 LNHNV, CDR2 YYDKDF (reference sequence). CDR3 length: 18 residues. Trimming removed 1 base at V and 0 bases at J, with 17 bases between. The CDR3 DNA is TGTGCCACCAGCAGAGGCCCTCCCCAGGGAACTAGCACAGATACGCAGTATTTT. The encoded protein is CATSRGPPQGTSTDTQYF.

The chain carries TRBV5-4 and TRBJ2-1; 7 positions match TRBD1. CDR1 is SGHNT and CDR2 is YYREEE in the germline V gene (reference sequence). Germline trimming cut 5 bases from V and 15 bases from J; bases unmatched to any gene: 17. The CDR3 runs to 14 residues. The CDR3 DNA follows: TGTGCCAGCAGACCAGACAGGGTGTTCCATGAGGCGTTCTTC. Protein sequence: CASRPDRVFHEAFF.

This clone was seen just once. The same CDR3 arises from other DNA sequences in this sample as well. V and J are TRBV5-4 and TRBJ2-3, with D perhaps being TRBD1 or TRBD2 (5 bases each). The V end was cut by 1 base, the J end by 4 bases, with 7 bases between. Germline-derived CDR1 and CDR2 are SGHNT and YYREEE (reference sequence). The CDR3 extends over 13 amino acids. The CDR3 coding sequence is TGTGCCAGCAGCTTGAGAGGGGCAGATACGCAGTATTTT. This translates into CASSLRGADTQYF.

This sequence joins TRBV5-4 and TRBJ2-3, with 12 nucleotides matching TRBD2. The CDR3 is 17 residues long. The V gene end was trimmed by 4 bases and the J gene end by 0 bases; junction bases not matched to a gene: 6. CDR1 SGHNT and CDR2 YYREEE come from the germline V gene (reference sequence). The chain's CDR3 is CASSHGLAGPSTDTQYF. In DNA, the CDR3 is TGTGCCAGCAGCCACGGACTAGCGGGACCAAGCACAGATACGCAGTATTTT.